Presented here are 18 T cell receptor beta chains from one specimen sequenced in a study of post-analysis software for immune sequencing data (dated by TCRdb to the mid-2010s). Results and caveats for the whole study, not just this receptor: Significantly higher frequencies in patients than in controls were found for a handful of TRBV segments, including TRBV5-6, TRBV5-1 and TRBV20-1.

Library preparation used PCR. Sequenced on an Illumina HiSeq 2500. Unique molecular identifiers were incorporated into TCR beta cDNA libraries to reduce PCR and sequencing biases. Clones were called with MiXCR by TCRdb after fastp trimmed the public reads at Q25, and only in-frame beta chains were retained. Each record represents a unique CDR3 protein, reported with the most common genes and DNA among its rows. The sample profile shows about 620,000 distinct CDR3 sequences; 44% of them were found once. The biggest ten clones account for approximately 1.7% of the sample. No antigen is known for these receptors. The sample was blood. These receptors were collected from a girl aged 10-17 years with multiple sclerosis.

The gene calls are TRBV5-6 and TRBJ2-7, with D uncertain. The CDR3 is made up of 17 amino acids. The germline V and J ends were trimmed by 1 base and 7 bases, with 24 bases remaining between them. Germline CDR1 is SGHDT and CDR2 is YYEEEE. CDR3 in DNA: TGTGCCAGCAGCTTGAATGGCGGCCCGGGTCGGTCACGGGAGCAGTACTTC. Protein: CASSLNGGPGRSREQYF.

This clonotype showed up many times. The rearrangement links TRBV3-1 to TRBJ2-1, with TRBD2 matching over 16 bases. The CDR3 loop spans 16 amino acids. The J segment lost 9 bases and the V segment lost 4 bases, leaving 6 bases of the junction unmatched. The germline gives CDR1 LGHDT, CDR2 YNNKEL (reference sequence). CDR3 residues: CASSRPGTSGRGEQFF. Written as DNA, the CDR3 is TGTGCCAGCAGCCGCCCCGGGACTAGCGGGAGGGGTGAGCAGTTCTTC.

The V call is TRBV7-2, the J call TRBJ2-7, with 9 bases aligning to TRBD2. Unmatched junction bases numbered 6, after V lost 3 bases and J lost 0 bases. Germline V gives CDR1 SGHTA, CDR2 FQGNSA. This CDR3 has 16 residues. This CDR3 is CASSFRLAVSSYEQYF. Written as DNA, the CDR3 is TGTGCCAGCAGCTTCAGACTAGCGGTTAGCTCCTACGAGCAGTACTTC.

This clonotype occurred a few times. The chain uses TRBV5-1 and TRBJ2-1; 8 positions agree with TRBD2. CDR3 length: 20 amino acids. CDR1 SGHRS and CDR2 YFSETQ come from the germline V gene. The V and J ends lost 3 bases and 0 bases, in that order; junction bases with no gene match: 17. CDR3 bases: TGCGCCAGCAGCTCCCAGCGACCACTCCTAGCGGGCGGCTCCTACAATGAGCAGTTCTTC. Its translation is CASSSQRPLLAGGSYNEQFF. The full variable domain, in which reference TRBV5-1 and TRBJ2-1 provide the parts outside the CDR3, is KAGVTQTPRYLIKTRGQQVTLSCSPISGHRSVSWYQQTPGQGLQFLFEYFSETQRNKGNFPGRFSGRQFSNSRSEMNVSTLELGDSALYLCASSSQRPLLAGGSYNEQFFGPGTRLTVL.

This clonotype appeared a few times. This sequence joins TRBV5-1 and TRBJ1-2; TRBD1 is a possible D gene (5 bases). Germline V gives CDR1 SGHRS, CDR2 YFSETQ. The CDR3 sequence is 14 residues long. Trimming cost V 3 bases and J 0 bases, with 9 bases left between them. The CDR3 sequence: CASSWDGPNYGYTF. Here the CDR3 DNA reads TGCGCCAGCAGCTGGGACGGACCTAACTATGGCTACACCTTC.

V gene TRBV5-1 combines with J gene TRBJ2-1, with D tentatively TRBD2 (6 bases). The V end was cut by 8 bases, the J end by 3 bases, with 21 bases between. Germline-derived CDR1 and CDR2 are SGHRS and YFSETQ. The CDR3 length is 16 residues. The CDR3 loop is CASRRVGGGNYNEQFF. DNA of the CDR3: TGCGCCAGTAGACGGGTCGGGGGAGGAAACTACAATGAGCAGTTCTTC.

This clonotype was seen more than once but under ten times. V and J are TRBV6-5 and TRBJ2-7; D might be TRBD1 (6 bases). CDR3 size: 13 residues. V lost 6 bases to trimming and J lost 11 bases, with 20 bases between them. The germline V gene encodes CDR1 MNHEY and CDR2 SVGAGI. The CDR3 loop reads CASSNPGHQEEYF. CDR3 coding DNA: TGTGCCAGCAGCAACCCGGGACACCAAGAGGAGTACTTC.

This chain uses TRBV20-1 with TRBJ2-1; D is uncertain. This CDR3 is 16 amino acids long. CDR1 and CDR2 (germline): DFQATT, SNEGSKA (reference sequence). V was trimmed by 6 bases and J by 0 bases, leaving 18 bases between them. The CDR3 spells CSAIDWARSSYNEQFF. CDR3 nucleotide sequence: TGCAGTGCCATCGATTGGGCGCGTAGCTCCTACAATGAGCAGTTCTTC.

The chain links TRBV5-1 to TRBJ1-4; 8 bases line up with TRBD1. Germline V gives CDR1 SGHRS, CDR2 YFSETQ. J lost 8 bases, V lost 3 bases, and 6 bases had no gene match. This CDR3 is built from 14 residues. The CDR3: CASSSQGGREKLFF. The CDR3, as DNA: TGCGCCAGCAGCTCACAGGGGGGGAGAGAAAAACTGTTTTTT.

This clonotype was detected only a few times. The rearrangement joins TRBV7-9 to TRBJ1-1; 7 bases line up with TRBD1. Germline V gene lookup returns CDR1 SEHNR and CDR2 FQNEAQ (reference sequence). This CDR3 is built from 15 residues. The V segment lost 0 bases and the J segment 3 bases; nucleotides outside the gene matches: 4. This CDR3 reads CASSLARGWDTEAFF. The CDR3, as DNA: TGTGCCAGCAGCTTAGCCAGGGGGTGGGACACTGAAGCTTTCTTT.

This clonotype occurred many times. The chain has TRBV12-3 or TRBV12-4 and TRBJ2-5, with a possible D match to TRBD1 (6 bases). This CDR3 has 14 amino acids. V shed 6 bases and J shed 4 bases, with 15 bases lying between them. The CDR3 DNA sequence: TGTGCCAGCAGGGCCAGGGGCCAGGGAGAGACCCAGTACTTC. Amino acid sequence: CASRARGQGETQYF.

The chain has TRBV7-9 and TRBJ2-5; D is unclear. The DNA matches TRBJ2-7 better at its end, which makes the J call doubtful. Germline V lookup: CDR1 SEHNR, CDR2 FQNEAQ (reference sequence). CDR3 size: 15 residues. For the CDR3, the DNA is TGTGCCAGCAGCTTAGGTCAGATGCCTTGGTACGAGCAGTACTTC. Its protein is CASSLGQMPWYEQYF.

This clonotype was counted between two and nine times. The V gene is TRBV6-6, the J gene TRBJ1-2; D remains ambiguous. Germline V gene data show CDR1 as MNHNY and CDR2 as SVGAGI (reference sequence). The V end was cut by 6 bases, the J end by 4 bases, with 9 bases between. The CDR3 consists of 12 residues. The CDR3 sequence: CASSHIRYGYTF. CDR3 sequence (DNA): TGTGCCAGCAGCCATATACGCTATGGCTACACCTTC.

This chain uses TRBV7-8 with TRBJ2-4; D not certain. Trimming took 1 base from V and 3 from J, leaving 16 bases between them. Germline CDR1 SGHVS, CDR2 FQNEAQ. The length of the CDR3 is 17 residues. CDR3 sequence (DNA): TGTGCCAGCAGCTTAGAAGGGATCCTCTGGGGCAAAAACATTCAGTACTTC. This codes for CASSLEGILWGKNIQYF.

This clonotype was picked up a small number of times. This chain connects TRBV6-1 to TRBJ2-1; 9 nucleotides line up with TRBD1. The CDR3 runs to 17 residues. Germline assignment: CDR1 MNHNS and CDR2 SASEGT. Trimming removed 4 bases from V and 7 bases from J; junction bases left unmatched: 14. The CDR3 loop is CASSVYSGTGLGNEQFF. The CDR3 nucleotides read TGTGCCAGCAGTGTGTACTCCGGGACAGGGTTAGGAAATGAGCAGTTCTTC.

In nucleotides, the CDR3 is TGTGCCAGCAGTTTTAGACGGGGACCCTACGAGCAGTACTTC. Its protein product is CASSFRRGPYEQYF. The chain couples TRBV6-5 to TRBJ2-7, with D possibly called TRBD1 or TRBD2 (5 bases each). Trimming stripped 4 bases from V and 2 bases from J, with 12 bases between. The germline gives CDR1 MNHEY, CDR2 SVGAGI. The CDR3 is 14 residues long.

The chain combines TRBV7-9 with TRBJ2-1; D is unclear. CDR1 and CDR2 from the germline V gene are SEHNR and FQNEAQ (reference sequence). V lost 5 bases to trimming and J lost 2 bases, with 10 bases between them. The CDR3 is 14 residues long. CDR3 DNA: TGTGCCAGCAGCCAGAGCTTGCCCTACAATGAGCAGTTCTTC. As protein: CASSQSLPYNEQFF.

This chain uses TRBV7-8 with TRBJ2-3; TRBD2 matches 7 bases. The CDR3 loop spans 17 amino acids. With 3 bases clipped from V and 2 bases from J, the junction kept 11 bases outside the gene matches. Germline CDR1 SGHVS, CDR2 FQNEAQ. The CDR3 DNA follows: TGTGCCAGCAGCTTTTTCTCTTCGCGGGACTACACAGATACGCAGTATTTT. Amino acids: CASSFFSSRDYTDTQYF.